Described below is a single T cell receptor (beta chain) sequence and its context. The data derive from a study of blood T cell repertoires in COVID-19. The overall study: Sites in the United States, Italy and Spain provided acute and convalescent COVID-19 samples.

Per the original data handling: For nucleated cells, counts were estimated from reference gene primer amplification. Here immunoSEQ multiplex PCR was the method, and the copy in TCRdb shows in-frame clones only, minus some. V, J and clone size reflect that table, while D and trimming were determined from the DNA. Among about 260,000 clones listed, about 87% were seen once. The CDR3 sequence is 15 residues long. The germline gives CDR1 SGHTA, CDR2 FQGNSA. V lost 1 base and J 6 bases, leaving 14 bases between the germline ends. The receptor's source is a man aged 55 to 70 who had recovered from COVID-19. The sequenced material came from peripheral blood. This rearrangement joins TRBV7-2 to TRBJ2-3; tentative D call: TRBD1 (5 bases). CDR3 sequence: CASSLVAGRPDTQYF. DNA for the CDR3: TGTGCCAGCAGCTTAGTGGCAGGGCGCCCGGATACGCAGTATTTT.